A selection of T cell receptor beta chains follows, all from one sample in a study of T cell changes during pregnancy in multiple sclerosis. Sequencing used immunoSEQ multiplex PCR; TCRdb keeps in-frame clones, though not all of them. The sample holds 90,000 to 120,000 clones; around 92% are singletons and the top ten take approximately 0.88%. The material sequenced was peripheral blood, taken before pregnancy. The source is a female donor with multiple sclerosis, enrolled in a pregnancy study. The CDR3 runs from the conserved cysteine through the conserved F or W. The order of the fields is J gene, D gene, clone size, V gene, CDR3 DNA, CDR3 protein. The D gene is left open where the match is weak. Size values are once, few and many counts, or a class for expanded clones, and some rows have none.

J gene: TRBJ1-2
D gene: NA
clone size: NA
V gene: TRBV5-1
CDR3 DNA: TGCGCCAGCAGCTTGTCCCCTGAGCAACGGGGCTACACCTTC
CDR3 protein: CASSLSPEQRGYTF

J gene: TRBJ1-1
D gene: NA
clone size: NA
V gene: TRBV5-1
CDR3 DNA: TGCGCCAGCCGCCGGGAGAATGGGAACACTGAAGCTTTCTTT
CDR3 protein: CASRRENGNTEAFF

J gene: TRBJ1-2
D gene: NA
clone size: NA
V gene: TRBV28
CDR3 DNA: TGTGCCAGCAGTTCCCTACCAAACCTGGACAGTGTCTATGGCTACACCTTC
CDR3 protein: CASSSLPNLDSVYGYTF

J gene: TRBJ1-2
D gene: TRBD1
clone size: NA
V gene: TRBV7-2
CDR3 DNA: TGTGCCAGCAGCTTAAGGGTCGGACAGGGGTTTCGCGGCTACACCTTC
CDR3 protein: CASSLRVGQGFRGYTF

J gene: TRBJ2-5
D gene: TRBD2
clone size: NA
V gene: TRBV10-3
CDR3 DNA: TGTGCCATCAGTGACCTAAGACTAGCGGAACAAGAGACCCAGTACTTC
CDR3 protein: CAISDLRLAEQETQYF

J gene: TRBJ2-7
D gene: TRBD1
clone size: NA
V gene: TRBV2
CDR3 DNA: TGTGCCAGCGGCCAGCCGGGACAGGGGAACTACGAGCAGTACTTC
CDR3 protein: CASGQPGQGNYEQYF

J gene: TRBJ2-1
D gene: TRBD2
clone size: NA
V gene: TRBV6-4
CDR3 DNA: TGTGCCAGCAGTGAAACCGGGACTAGCACCTACAATGAGCAGTTCTTC
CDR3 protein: CASSETGTSTYNEQFF

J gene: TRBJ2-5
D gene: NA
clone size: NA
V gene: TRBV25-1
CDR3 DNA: TGTGCCAGCTCTGTTTTAGAGACCCAGTACTTC
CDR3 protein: CASSVLETQYF

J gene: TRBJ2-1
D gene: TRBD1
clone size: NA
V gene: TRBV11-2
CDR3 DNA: TGTGCCAGCAGCCGTGGACAGGACTACAATGAGCAGTTCTTC
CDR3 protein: CASSRGQDYNEQFF

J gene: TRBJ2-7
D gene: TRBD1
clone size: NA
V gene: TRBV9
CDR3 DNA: TGTGCCAGCAGCGATGGGACAGGGGGCTTCTACGAGCAGTACTTC
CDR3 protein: CASSDGTGGFYEQYF

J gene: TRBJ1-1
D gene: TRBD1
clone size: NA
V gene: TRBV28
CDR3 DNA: TGTGCCAGCAGTTTACAGGGGGCGCTTACTGAAGCTTTCTTT
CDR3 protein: CASSLQGALTEAFF

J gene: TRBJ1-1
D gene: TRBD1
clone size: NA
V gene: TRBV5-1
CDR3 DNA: TGCGCCAGCAGCTTGGGGCTTTTGACAGGGAGGAGCACTGAAGCTTTCTTT
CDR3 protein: CASSLGLLTGRSTEAFF

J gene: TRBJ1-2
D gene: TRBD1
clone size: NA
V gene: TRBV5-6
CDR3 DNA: TGTGCCAGCAGCTTAGGGACAGGGCCGGATGGCTACACCTTC
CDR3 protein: CASSLGTGPDGYTF

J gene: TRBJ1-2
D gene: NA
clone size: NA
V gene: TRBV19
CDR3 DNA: TGTGCCAGTATCGACAGCACTAACTATGGCTACACCTTC
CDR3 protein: CASIDSTNYGYTF

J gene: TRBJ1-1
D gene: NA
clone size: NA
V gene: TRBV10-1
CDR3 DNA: TGCGCCAGCAAAGATCGGAGTAGCACTGAAGCTTTCTTT
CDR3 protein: CASKDRSSTEAFF

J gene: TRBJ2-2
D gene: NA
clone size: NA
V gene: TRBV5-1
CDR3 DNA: TGCGCCAGCAGCTTTACCACAGCTTCAGGGGGGGAGCTGTTTTTT
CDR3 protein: CASSFTTASGGELFF

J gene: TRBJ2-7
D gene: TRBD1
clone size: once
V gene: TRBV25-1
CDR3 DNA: TGTGCCAGCACCCCCGGGACAGGGATCCACGAGCAGTACTTC
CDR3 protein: CASTPGTGIHEQYF

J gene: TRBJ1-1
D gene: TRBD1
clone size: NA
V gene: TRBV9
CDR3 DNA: TGTGCCAGCAGGGGACAGGGGGGTATACGGACTGAAGCTTTCTTT
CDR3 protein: CASRGQGGIRTEAFF

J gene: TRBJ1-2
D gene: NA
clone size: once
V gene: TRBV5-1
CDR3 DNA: TGCGCCAGCAGCTTGGAGGGGGTTAGGGGCTACACCTTC
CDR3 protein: CASSLEGVRGYTF

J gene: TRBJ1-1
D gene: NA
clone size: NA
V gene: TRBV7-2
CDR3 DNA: TGTGCCAGCAGCACGGGACTTTCGGGCGCTGAAGCTTTCTTT
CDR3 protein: CASSTGLSGAEAFF

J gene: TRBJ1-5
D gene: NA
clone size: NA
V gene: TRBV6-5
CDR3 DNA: TGTGCCAGCCGGCCCGCCCAGGGTGGGGATCAGCCCCAGCATTTT
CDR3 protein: CASRPAQGGDQPQHF

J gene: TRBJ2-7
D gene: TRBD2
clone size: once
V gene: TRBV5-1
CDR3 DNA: TGCGCCAGCAGCCCGACCGGGACTACTATCTCCTACGAGCAGTACTTC
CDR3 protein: CASSPTGTTISYEQYF

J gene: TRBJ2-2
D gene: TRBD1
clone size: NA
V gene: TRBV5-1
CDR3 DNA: TGCGCCAGCAGCTTGGAAGGGGGCGTGAGGAGGCTGTTTTTT
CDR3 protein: CASSLEGGVRRLFF

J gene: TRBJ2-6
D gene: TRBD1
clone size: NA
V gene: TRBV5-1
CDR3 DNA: TGCGCCAGCAGTTGGGACAGGGCAGGTGGCGGGGCCAACGTCCTGACTTTC
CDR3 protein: CASSWDRAGGGANVLTF

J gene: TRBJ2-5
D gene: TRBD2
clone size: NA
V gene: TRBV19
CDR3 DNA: TGTGCCACCGCGAGTAGCGGGAGGGGGAAGACCCAGTACTTC
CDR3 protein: CATASSGRGKTQYF

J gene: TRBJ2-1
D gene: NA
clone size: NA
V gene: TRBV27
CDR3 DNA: TGTGCCAGCAGTTTAGGCGGGCGGGGCAATGAGCAGTTCTTC
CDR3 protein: CASSLGGRGNEQFF

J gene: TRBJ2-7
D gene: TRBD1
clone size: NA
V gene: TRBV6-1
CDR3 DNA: TGTGCCAGCAGTCAAGCCCGGACAGGGTTCTACGAGCAGTACTTC
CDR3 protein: CASSQARTGFYEQYF

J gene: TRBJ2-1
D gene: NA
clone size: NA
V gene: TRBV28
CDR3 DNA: TGTGCCAGCCTTATAGGGAGCTCCTACAATGAGCAGTTCTTC
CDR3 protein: CASLIGSSYNEQFF

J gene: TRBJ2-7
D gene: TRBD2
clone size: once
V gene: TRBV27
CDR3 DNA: TGTGCCAGCAGTGGTGAGCGGGGCCCCTTCTCCTACGAGCAGTACTTC
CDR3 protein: CASSGERGPFSYEQYF

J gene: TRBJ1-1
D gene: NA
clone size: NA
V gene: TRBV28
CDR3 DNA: TGTGCCAGCAGGGGCAGGCCTGAAGCTTTCTTT
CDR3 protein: CASRGRPEAFF

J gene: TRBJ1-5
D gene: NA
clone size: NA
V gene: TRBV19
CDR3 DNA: TGTGCCAGTAGTATGAACCGCCAGGGGCCCGAAGTTAGCAATCAGCCCCAGCATTTT
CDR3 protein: CASSMNRQGPEVSNQPQHF

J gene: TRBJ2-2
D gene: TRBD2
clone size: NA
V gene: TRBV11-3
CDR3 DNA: TGTGCCAGCAAGAGCGGTGGCGGGAGCACCGGGGAGCTGTTTTTT
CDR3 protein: CASKSGGGSTGELFF

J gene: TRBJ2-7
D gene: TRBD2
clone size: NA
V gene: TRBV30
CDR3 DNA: TGTGCCTGGACGGGGGGTTGGCCCTACGAGCAGTACTTC
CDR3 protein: CAWTGGWPYEQYF

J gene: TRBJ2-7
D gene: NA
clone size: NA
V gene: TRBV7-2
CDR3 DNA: TGTGCCAGCAGCTCTACAGCCTACGAGCAGTACTTC
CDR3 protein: CASSSTAYEQYF

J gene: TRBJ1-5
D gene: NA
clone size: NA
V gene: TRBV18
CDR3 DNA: TGTGCCAGCTCACCGACAGGCGATAGCAATCAGCCCCAGCATTTT
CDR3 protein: CASSPTGDSNQPQHF

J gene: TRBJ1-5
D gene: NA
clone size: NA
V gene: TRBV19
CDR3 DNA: TGTGCCAGTAGTAGAGGATCGGGTTTCAATCAGCCCCAGCATTTT
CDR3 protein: CASSRGSGFNQPQHF

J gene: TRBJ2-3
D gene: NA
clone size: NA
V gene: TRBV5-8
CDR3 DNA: TGTGCCAGCAGCGGAGGGTGGGATACGCAGTATTTT
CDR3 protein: CASSGGWDTQYF

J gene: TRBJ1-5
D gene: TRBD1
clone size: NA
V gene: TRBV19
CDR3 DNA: TGTGCCAGTAACACAGGGGTTTATCAGCCCCAGCATTTT
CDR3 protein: CASNTGVYQPQHF

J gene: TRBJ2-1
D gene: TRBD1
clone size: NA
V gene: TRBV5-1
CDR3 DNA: TGCGCCAGCAGCCCGGGACAGGGGTCTAATGAGCAGTTCTTC
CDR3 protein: CASSPGQGSNEQFF

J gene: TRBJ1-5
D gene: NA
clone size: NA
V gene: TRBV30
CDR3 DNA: TGTGCCTGGAATGGGGGCTTGCATCAGCCCCAGCATTTT
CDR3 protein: CAWNGGLHQPQHF

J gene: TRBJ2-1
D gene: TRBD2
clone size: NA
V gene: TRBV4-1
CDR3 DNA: TGCGCCAGCAGCCAAGATATGAGCGGGAGGGGTTACAATGAGCAGTTCTTC
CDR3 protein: CASSQDMSGRGYNEQFF

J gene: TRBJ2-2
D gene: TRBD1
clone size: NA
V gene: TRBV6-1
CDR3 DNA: TGTGCCAGCAGCCACCGACAGGGTTGGACCGGGGAGCTGTTTTTT
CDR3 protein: CASSHRQGWTGELFF

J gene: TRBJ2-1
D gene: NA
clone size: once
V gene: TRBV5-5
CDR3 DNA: TGTGCCAGCACCCCGACAGGAAGCGAGCAGTTCTTC
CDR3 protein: CASTPTGSEQFF

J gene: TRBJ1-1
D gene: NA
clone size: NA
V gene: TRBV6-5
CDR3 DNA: TGTGCCAGCACGAAATTGATGGCGAACACTGAAGCTTTCTTT
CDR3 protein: CASTKLMANTEAFF

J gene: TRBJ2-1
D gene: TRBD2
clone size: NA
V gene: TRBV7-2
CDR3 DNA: TGTGCCAGCAGCCCGGGACTAGCGTACAATGAGCAGTTCTTC
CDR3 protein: CASSPGLAYNEQFF

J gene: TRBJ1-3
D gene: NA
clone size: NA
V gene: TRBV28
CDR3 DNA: TGTGCCAGCAGTTTACCGGGACAAGCTGGAAACACCATATATTTT
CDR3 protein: CASSLPGQAGNTIYF

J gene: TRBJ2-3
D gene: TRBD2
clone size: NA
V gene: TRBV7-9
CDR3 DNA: TGTGCCAGCAGCCATACTAGCGGGTATAGCACAGATACGCAGTATTTT
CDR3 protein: CASSHTSGYSTDTQYF

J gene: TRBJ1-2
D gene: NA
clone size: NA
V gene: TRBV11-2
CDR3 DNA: TGTGCCAGCAGCTTATGGGGAGGGACGCGGGGCTACACCTTC
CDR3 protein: CASSLWGGTRGYTF

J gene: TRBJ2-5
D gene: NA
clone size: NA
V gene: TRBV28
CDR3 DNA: TGTGCCAGCAGTCCCGGGTGGCCTGGAGGAAAGACCCAGTACTTC
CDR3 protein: CASSPGWPGGKTQYF

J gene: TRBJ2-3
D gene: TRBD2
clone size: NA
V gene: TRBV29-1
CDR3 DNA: TGCAGCCCAATCGCGGTCGCGGGAGGAAGAGCAGATACGCAGTATTTT
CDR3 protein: CSPIAVAGGRADTQYF